One and the same sample provided the 25 T cell receptor beta chains below, sequenced in a study of blood T cell repertoires in COVID-19. TCRdb's table, derived via immunoSEQ multiplex PCR, lists solely in-frame clones and lacks some. The table includes around 400,000 clones, nearly 90% detected once. Sequenced input: PBMCs or T cells enriched from blood (not recorded which). The receptors stem from a woman aged 25 to 45 who had recovered from COVID-19.

The rearrangement links TRBV5-1 to TRBJ1-3; TRBD1 matches 8 bases. The CDR3 runs 16 residues. In germline, CDR1 is SGHRS, CDR2 YFSETQ. V shed 0 bases and J 0 bases; nucleotides not matched to a gene: 2. CDR3 bases: TGCGCCAGCAGCTTGGCCGGACAGGGCTCTGGAAACACCATATATTTT. It translates to CASSLAGQGSGNTIYF.

This chain uses TRBV19 with TRBJ1-2, with 9 nucleotides matching TRBD1. V shed 3 bases, J shed 5 bases, and the junction held 7 bases outside the gene matches. Germline values: CDR1 LNHDA, CDR2 SQIVND (reference sequence). The CDR3 has 15 amino acids. The CDR3 DNA is TGTGCCAGTAGTATTGAGGGACAGGGTGAATATGGCTACACCTTC. Amino acids: CASSIEGQGEYGYTF. The complete variable domain, with remaining parts taken from reference TRBV19 and TRBJ1-2, reads DGGITQSPKYLFRKEGQNVTLSCEQNLNHDAMYWYRQDPGQGLRLIYYSQIVNDFQKGDIAEGYSVSREKKESFPLTVTSAQKNPTAFYLCASSIEGQGEYGYTFGSGTRLTVV.

As for this clone: The junction departs from the called germline gene at one end, perhaps through a read error. The chain employs TRBV28 and TRBJ1-5; the D is unclear. Per germline, CDR1 MDHEN and CDR2 SYDVKM. This CDR3 contains 16 residues. The CDR3 spells CANSLLAGVGNQPQHF. The CDR3 DNA is TGTGCCAACAGTTTATTGGCGGGTGTGGGCAATCAGCCCCAGCATTTT.

The chain links TRBV12-3 or TRBV12-4 to TRBJ1-1, with D perhaps matching TRBD1 (6 bases). Trimming shortened V by 6 bases and J by 8 bases, and 16 bases separated the two germline ends. The CDR3 extends over 13 amino acids. Here the CDR3 DNA reads TGTGCCAGCAGCCGAGATACCGGGACAGAAGCTTTCTTT. It yields the protein CASSRDTGTEAFF.

The chain is built from TRBV7-3 and TRBJ2-2; 7 nucleotides match TRBD2. Unmatched junction bases numbered 8, after V lost 5 bases and J lost 5 bases. CDR1 is SGHTA and CDR2 is FQGTGA in the germline V gene. The CDR3 spans 15 residues. The CDR3 is CASSRGGSRTGELFF. In DNA form, the CDR3 reads TGTGCCAGCAGCCGGGGAGGGTCCAGGACCGGGGAGCTGTTTTTT.

The chain's CDR3 is CASSLSLRRQGNSPLHF. The CDR3 DNA sequence: TGTGCCAGCAGTTTATCCCTCCGAAGACAGGGAAATTCACCCCTCCACTTT. The chain uses TRBV27 and TRBJ1-6; 7 positions agree with TRBD1. Unmatched junction bases numbered 9, after V lost 0 bases and J lost 7 bases. The CDR3 runs 17 residues. Per the germline V gene, CDR1 is MNHEY and CDR2 is SMNVEV (reference sequence).

V gene TRBV7-2 combines with J gene TRBJ1-1, with D possibly TRBD1 on 6 matching bases. Deletions cut 4 bases from V and 5 bases from J, with 17 bases between. Germline loops: CDR1 SGHTA, CDR2 FQGNSA. The CDR3 covers 15 residues. The chain's CDR3 is CASSSGRGAKTEAFF. The DNA of the CDR3 is TGTGCCAGCAGCTCTGGGCGGGGGGCGAAAACTGAAGCTTTCTTT. Full variable domain (remainder filled in from reference TRBV7-2 and TRBJ1-1): GAGVSQSPSNKVTEKGKDVELRCDPISGHTALYWYRQSLGQGLEFLIYFQGNSAPDKSGLPSDRFSAERTGGSVSTLTIQRTQQEDSAVYLCASSSGRGAKTEAFFGQGTRLTVV.

This clone turned up a few times. The chain has TRBV12-5 and TRBJ1-3, with 7 positions matching TRBD1. V shed 6 bases, J shed 1 base, and the junction held 6 bases outside the gene matches. This CDR3 comprises 15 residues. Looked up from germline, CDR1 is LGHNT and CDR2 is FRNRAP. Here the CDR3 reads CASGSHRGSGNTIYF. The CDR3 coding sequence is TGTGCTAGTGGCTCCCACAGGGGATCTGGAAACACCATATATTTT.

The chain recombines TRBV3-1 (or the pseudogene TRBV3-2) with TRBJ1-5; D uncertain. The V end lost 1 base, the J end lost 4 bases, and 5 bases lay between the germline ends. The length of the CDR3 is 13 residues. CDR1 is LGHDT, CDR2 YNNKEL, per germline (reference sequence). CDR3 nucleotide sequence: TGTGCCAGCAGCCAAGTCTCGAATCAGCCCCAGCATTTT. This translates into CASSQVSNQPQHF.

The chain has TRBV9 and TRBJ1-3, with D unresolved. The germline V and J ends were trimmed by 4 bases and 0 bases, with 8 bases remaining between them. CDR1 and CDR2 from the germline V gene are SGDLS and YYNGEE. CDR3 size: 14 residues. In nucleotides, the CDR3 is TGTGCCAGCAGCTCGCGAATCTCTGGAAACACCATATATTTT. It codes for CASSSRISGNTIYF.

This clone was found once. CDR3 sequence: CATSRDRGIDEQFF. The DNA for the CDR3 is TGTGCCACCAGCCGGGACAGGGGGATCGATGAGCAGTTCTTC. The chain recombines TRBV24-1 with TRBJ2-1, with 11 bases that match TRBD1. Germline V lookup: CDR1 KGHDR, CDR2 SFDVKD. After removal of 7 bases from V and 8 bases from J, the junction contained 6 bases not matched to a gene. The CDR3 is 14 residues long.

The chain has TRBV27 and TRBJ2-7; maybe TRBD1 (6 bases). The germline V gene has CDR1 MNHEY and CDR2 SMNVEV (reference sequence). Trimming left V 2 bases short and J 2 bases short, with 10 bases between. This CDR3 region has 14 residues. The CDR3 region is CASSLAGVAYEQYF. For the CDR3, the DNA is TGTGCCAGCAGTTTAGCAGGGGTTGCCTACGAGCAGTACTTC.

The chain links TRBV27 to TRBJ1-1; D perhaps matches TRBD1 (6 bases). CDR1 MNHEY and CDR2 SMNVEV come from the germline V gene (reference sequence). The CDR3 sequence is 14 residues long. Trimming removed 3 bases from V and 2 bases from J, with 10 bases in between. The CDR3 sequence: CASSFRTANTEAFF. DNA of the CDR3: TGTGCCAGCAGTTTTAGGACAGCAAACACTGAAGCTTTCTTT.

The genes are TRBV5-1 and TRBJ2-5; TRBD2 matches 10 bases. With 4 bases clipped from V and 0 bases from J, the junction kept 3 bases outside the gene matches. The CDR3 sequence is 15 residues long. Germline V gene lookup returns CDR1 SGHRS and CDR2 YFSETQ. CDR3 amino acids: CASSVSGGYQETQYF. CDR3 sequence (DNA): TGCGCCAGCAGCGTTAGCGGGGGGTACCAAGAGACCCAGTACTTC.

The chain is built from TRBV2 and TRBJ2-1; 12 bases line up with TRBD2. Germline CDR1 reads SNHLY; CDR2 reads FYNNEI. The CDR3 sequence is 14 residues long. V dropped 8 bases and J dropped 8; count of bases not matched to a gene: 7. Written as DNA, the CDR3 is TGTGCCAGCTGCCTAGCGGGGGGGCCGTATGAGCAGTTCTTC. As protein: CASCLAGGPYEQFF.

The CDR3 reads CASSGGTSGRADKTYEQYF. As DNA, the CDR3 is TGTGCCAGCAGCGGCGGGACTAGCGGGAGGGCCGATAAAACCTACGAGCAGTACTTC. The chain links TRBV27 to TRBJ2-7, with 16 bases matching TRBD2. Germline CDR1 is MNHEY and CDR2 is SMNVEV (reference sequence). CDR3 length: 19 residues. Trimming at V came to 6 bases and at J to 2 bases, leaving 13 bases not matched to a gene.

The chain has TRBV6-6 and TRBJ1-5; the D gene is possibly TRBD1 (5 bases). The germline V and J ends were trimmed by 4 bases and 9 bases, with 10 bases remaining between them. The CDR3 length is 12 residues. From germline, CDR1 is MNHNY and CDR2 SVGAGI (reference sequence). CDR3 protein: CASSSSGGPQHF. The CDR3 nucleotides are TGTGCCAGCAGTTCCAGCGGGGGGCCCCAGCATTTT.

The CDR3 protein is CASSLYNGNTIYF. CDR3 coding DNA: TGTGCCAGCAGCTTATACAATGGAAACACCATATATTTT. The chain joins TRBV7-2 to TRBJ1-3, with unresolved D. V lost 2 bases and J 3 bases, leaving 5 bases between the germline ends. The CDR3 consists of 13 residues. Germline CDR1 and CDR2: SGHTA and FQGNSA.

CDR3 bases: TGTGCCAGCAGCTTTCTCGAGGAGAGTGAGCAGTTCTTC. It specifies CASSFLEESEQFF. The chain is built from TRBV11-3 and TRBJ2-1, with D uncertain. CDR3 length: 13 amino acids. The germline V and J ends were trimmed by 3 bases and 9 bases, with 12 bases remaining between them. The germline V gene has CDR1 SGHNT and CDR2 YENEEA. Full variable domain (missing parts from reference TRBV11-3 and TRBJ2-1): EAGVVQSPRYKIIEKKQPVAFWCNPISGHNTLYWYLQNLGQGPELLIRYENEEAVDDSQLPKDRFSAERLKGVDSTLKIQPAELGDSAVYLCASSFLEESEQFFGPGTRLTVL.

The J gene is TRBJ1-1, the V gene TRBV19; 10 bases are a match to TRBD1. The CDR3 totals 14 residues. V shed 6 bases, J shed 4 bases, and the junction held 5 bases outside the gene matches. The germline CDR1 and CDR2 sequences are LNHDA and SQIVND (reference sequence). The CDR3 nucleotides are TGTGCCAGTAGGGGACAGGGGAGCGGCACTGAAGCTTTCTTT. Translated: CASRGQGSGTEAFF.

The V call is TRBV19, the J call TRBJ1-2; D perhaps matches TRBD1 (5 bases). Trimming left V 3 bases short and J 5 bases short, with 13 bases between. Germline V gene sequence: CDR1 LNHDA, CDR2 SQIVND (reference sequence). This CDR3 contains 14 residues. CDR3 residues: CASSISTGPYGYTF. CDR3 coding DNA: TGTGCCAGTAGTATCAGCACAGGCCCGTATGGCTACACCTTC.

The chain has TRBV11-2 and TRBJ2-1, with D unclear. The CDR3 totals 11 residues. Trimming removed 0 bases from V and 11 bases from J, with 5 bases in between. Germline lookup yields CDR1 SGHAT and CDR2 FQNNGV. CDR3: CASSLERKQFF. CDR3 in DNA: TGTGCCAGCAGCTTAGAGCGTAAGCAGTTCTTC.

DNA of the CDR3: TGTGCCAGCAGCCCAAGTGGCAGGCCCTATGGCTACACCTTC. It is translated as CASSPSGRPYGYTF. The chain uses TRBV7-2 and TRBJ1-2, with D uncertain. The CDR3 is made up of 14 amino acids. The V and J ends lost 5 bases and 4 bases respectively, with 14 bases between them. From germline, CDR1 is SGHTA and CDR2 FQGNSA.

V and J are TRBV2 and TRBJ2-7, with D perhaps TRBD2 (5 bases). V was cut by 4 bases and J by 3 bases, with 7 bases left in between. Per germline, CDR1 SNHLY and CDR2 FYNNEI. This CDR3 spans 12 amino acids. The CDR3 region is CASSVAYYEQYF. In nucleotides, the CDR3 is TGTGCCAGCAGTGTAGCGTACTACGAGCAGTACTTC.

The V gene is TRBV12-5, the J gene TRBJ1-4; the D is unclear. The CDR3 length is 13 residues. The germline V gene encodes CDR1 LGHNT and CDR2 FRNRAP. Trimming removed 0 bases at V and 7 bases at J, with 6 bases between. The CDR3 spells CASGLVSSEKLFF. For the CDR3, the DNA is TGTGCTAGTGGTTTGGTATCTAGTGAAAAACTGTTTTTT.